The 28 T cell receptor beta chains given below trace back to one sample, sequenced in a study of blood T cell repertoires in COVID-19. Generated by immunoSEQ multiplex PCR, the TCRdb table keeps only in-frame clones and is missing some. Of some 150,000 clones in the sample, 87% are singletons; the top ten hold over 3.5%. Material for sequencing was peripheral blood. The receptors originated from a man between 18 and 29 years old with active or convalescent COVID-19.

V and J are TRBV28 and TRBJ1-3, with D perhaps matching TRBD1 (6 bases). CDR1 is MDHEN, CDR2 SYDVKM, per germline. This CDR3 has 14 residues. Trimming shortened V by 3 bases and J by 4 bases, and 10 bases separated the two germline ends. CDR3 loop: CASSFSDRGNTIYF. The DNA for the CDR3 is TGTGCCAGCAGTTTTTCCGACAGGGGAAACACCATATATTTT.

The V gene is TRBV5-4, the J gene TRBJ1-2; D is ambiguous. Per the germline V gene, CDR1 is SGHNT and CDR2 is YYREEE (reference sequence). This CDR3 spans 13 amino acids. V shed 1 base and J shed 4 bases, with 8 bases lying between them. CDR3 sequence (DNA): TGTGCCAGCAGCTTGATGGCCTCCTATGGCTACACCTTC. Translation gives CASSLMASYGYTF.

J is TRBJ1-1 and V is TRBV10-1; TRBD1 agrees at 11 bases. CDR3 length equals 15 residues. After removal of 5 bases from V and 5 bases from J, the junction contained 7 bases not matched to a gene. Germline CDR1 and CDR2: WNHNN and SYGVQD (reference sequence). The CDR3 loop is CASSSQGQGETEAFF. CDR3 DNA sequence: TGCGCCAGCAGTTCCCAGGGACAGGGGGAAACTGAAGCTTTCTTT.

This clone came up a few times. V and J are TRBV10-3 and TRBJ1-6, with D tentatively TRBD1 (6 bases). V gave up 11 bases and J gave up 0 bases, with 14 bases separating them. The CDR3 is 15 residues long. Germline V gene lookup returns CDR1 ENHRY and CDR2 SYGVKD. The CDR3 coding sequence is TGTGCCGCCGGGACATCGAGCTCCTATAATTCACCCCTCCACTTT. This encodes CAAGTSSSYNSPLHF.

The chain joins TRBV27 to TRBJ1-2; possibly TRBD1 for D (6 bases). The CDR3 contains 14 residues. The V and J ends lost 5 bases and 8 bases respectively, with 18 bases between them. Germline V CDR1 and CDR2: MNHEY, SMNVEV (reference sequence). This chain's CDR3 is CASSPRIRGDGYTF. CDR3 coding DNA: TGTGCCAGCAGTCCTAGGATCAGGGGTGACGGCTACACCTTC.

The chain couples TRBV9 to TRBJ2-4, with 10 bases matching TRBD1. Trimming at V came to 3 bases and at J to 7 bases, leaving 7 bases not matched to a gene. This CDR3 comprises 15 residues. Per the germline V gene, CDR1 is SGDLS and CDR2 is YYNGEE. As DNA, the CDR3 is TGTGCCAGCAGCGCCCGACAGGGGGCGGGCAACATTCAGTACTTC. This encodes CASSARQGAGNIQYF.

The chain uses TRBV28 and TRBJ2-2; tentative D call: TRBD2 (7 bases). The CDR3 covers 15 residues. The germline CDR1 and CDR2 sequences are MDHEN and SYDVKM. V was clipped by 2 bases and J by 3 bases, with 10 bases between them. Written as DNA, the CDR3 is TGTGCCAGCAGTTTAGGGGGGGCCTACACCGGGGAGCTGTTTTTT. It specifies CASSLGGAYTGELFF.

This clone was seen more than once but under ten times. The chain is built from TRBV27 and TRBJ1-2; 10 bases map to TRBD1. Germline V gene data show CDR1 as MNHEY and CDR2 as SMNVEV (reference sequence). Unmatched junction bases numbered 5, after V lost 6 bases and J lost 7 bases. This CDR3 is built from 13 residues. The CDR3 here is CASSWDRGGGYTF. CDR3 nucleotides: TGTGCCAGCAGCTGGGACAGGGGTGGTGGCTACACCTTC.

The rearrangement joins TRBV5-6 to TRBJ1-1; D gene ambiguous. Trimming removed 4 bases from V and 4 bases from J, with 11 bases in between. The CDR3 runs to 13 residues. Germline CDR1 and CDR2: SGHDT and YYEEEE. The CDR3 sequence is CASSPIAGTEAFF. The DNA for the CDR3 is TGTGCCAGCAGCCCCATAGCGGGCACTGAAGCTTTCTTT.

The chain employs TRBV7-2 and TRBJ1-2, with TRBD1 matching over 7 bases. Germline V CDR1 and CDR2: SGHTA, FQGNSA. The V gene end was trimmed by 5 bases and the J gene end by 5 bases; junction bases not matched to a gene: 8. There are 14 residues in the CDR3. DNA for the CDR3: TGTGCCAGCAGCCTAAGGACAGGCGATTATGGCTACACCTTC. This gives the protein CASSLRTGDYGYTF.

This clone was observed once. The chain couples TRBV11-3 to TRBJ1-1, with TRBD1 matching over 8 bases. The CDR3 is 16 amino acids. Germline CDR1 SGHNT, CDR2 YENEEA. The V gene end was trimmed by 5 bases and the J gene end by 3 bases; junction bases not matched to a gene: 11. In DNA, the CDR3 is TGTGCCAGCAGCCCCCGACAGGGGAGGAGTGACACTGAAGCTTTCTTT. Protein: CASSPRQGRSDTEAFF. The full variable domain, its missing parts supplied by reference TRBV11-3 and TRBJ1-1, is EAGVVQSPRYKIIEKKQPVAFWCNPISGHNTLYWYLQNLGQGPELLIRYENEEAVDDSQLPKDRFSAERLKGVDSTLKIQPAELGDSAVYLCASSPRQGRSDTEAFFGQGTRLTVV.

The J gene is TRBJ2-3, the V gene TRBV6-1, with a weak D call TRBD1 (5 bases). The CDR3 loop spans 19 amino acids. With 3 bases removed from V and 2 bases from J, the gap between germline ends came to 24 bases. Per germline, CDR1 MNHNS and CDR2 SASEGT. The CDR3 coding sequence is TGTGCCAGCAGTGAGCCCTTGGGGCGTGTCCGGACACCCACAGATACGCAGTATTTT. Amino acid sequence: CASSEPLGRVRTPTDTQYF.

The chain has TRBV7-9 and TRBJ1-2; 7 bases are shared with TRBD1. This CDR3 region has 16 residues. Germline V gene data show CDR1 as SEHNR and CDR2 as FQNEAQ (reference sequence). J lost 4 bases, V lost 0 bases, and 8 bases had no gene match. The CDR3 bases are TGTGCCAGCAGCTTAGCTAGACAGGGTATGGGCTATGGCTACACCTTC. Translation: CASSLARQGMGYGYTF.

The chain uses TRBV12-5 and TRBJ2-3; weak D call: TRBD2 (5 bases). Trimming stripped 6 bases from V and 4 bases from J, with 23 bases between. CDR1 LGHNT and CDR2 FRNRAP come from the germline V gene. There are 17 residues in the CDR3. This chain's CDR3 is CASGGSELGNRADTQYF. The CDR3 DNA is TGTGCTAGTGGAGGATCGGAACTAGGAAATCGCGCAGATACGCAGTATTTT. The variable domain in full, with the rest retrieved from reference TRBV12-5 and TRBJ2-3, is DARVTQTPRHKVTEMGQEVTMRCQPILGHNTVFWYRQTMMQGLELLAYFRNRAPLDDSGMPKDRFSAEMPDATLATLKIQPSEPRDSAVYFCASGGSELGNRADTQYFGPGTRLTVL.

The chain has TRBV6-6 and TRBJ1-1; 7 nucleotides agree with TRBD1. The germline gives CDR1 MNHNY, CDR2 SVGAGI (reference sequence). V dropped 5 bases and J dropped 0; count of bases not matched to a gene: 18. This CDR3 spans 19 amino acids. DNA for the CDR3: TGTGCCAGCAGTCCCCGTACCCACAGGGGCTTGGGCTTGAACACTGAAGCTTTCTTT. Its protein product is CASSPRTHRGLGLNTEAFF.

The chain uses TRBV6-2 or TRBV6-3 and TRBJ2-7; D uncertain. The germline gives CDR1 MNHEY, CDR2 SVGEGT. V was shortened by 4 bases and J by 0 bases, with 10 bases between the two germline ends. This CDR3 region has 14 residues. CDR3 sequence: CASSFSDNSYEQYF. CDR3 in DNA: TGTGCCAGCAGTTTCTCCGACAACTCCTACGAGCAGTACTTC.

The chain carries TRBV4-1 and TRBJ2-7, with D perhaps TRBD2 (6 bases). V was cut by 1 base and J by 3 bases, with 13 bases left in between. CDR1 and CDR2 (germline): MGHRA, YSYEKL. The CDR3 is 15 residues long. CDR3 nucleotides: TGCGCCAGCAGCCAAGTTGGCGGTAGCGGCTACGAGCAGTACTTC. Protein product: CASSQVGGSGYEQYF.

The chain combines TRBV19 with TRBJ2-1; TRBD1 is a possible D gene (6 bases). The ends were cut back, 6 bases at V and 3 bases at J, with 18 bases in the middle. The germline V gene encodes CDR1 LNHDA and CDR2 SQIVND (reference sequence). This CDR3 is 16 amino acids long. In nucleotides, the CDR3 is TGTGCCAGTAGCAACCCGGGACAAGCTGTCTACAATGAGCAGTTCTTC. Its protein product is CASSNPGQAVYNEQFF.

This clone was found a few times. The J gene is TRBJ1-2, the V gene TRBV27, with 7 bases lining up with TRBD1. The germline V gene has CDR1 MNHEY and CDR2 SMNVEV (reference sequence). The length of the CDR3 is 14 residues. V gave up 2 bases and J gave up 13 bases; unmatched junction bases: 13. The CDR3 nucleotides are TGTGCCAGCAGTTTAGGAATGGGACAGCCACGTTTCACCTTC. Translation: CASSLGMGQPRFTF.

The V gene is TRBV27, the J gene TRBJ1-5; 7 bases map to TRBD1. Germline V gene sequence: CDR1 MNHEY, CDR2 SMNVEV (reference sequence). The CDR3 contains 18 residues. The V gene end was trimmed by 4 bases and the J gene end by 0 bases; junction bases not matched to a gene: 12. CDR3 protein: CASSSLIQGTYSNQPQHF. Written as DNA, the CDR3 is TGTGCCAGCAGTTCCCTCATACAGGGGACTTATAGCAATCAGCCCCAGCATTTT.

The gene calls are TRBV4-2 and TRBJ1-2, with D possibly TRBD1 on 6 matching bases. V shed 2 bases and J shed 1 base, with 11 bases lying between them. Germline loops: CDR1 LGHNA, CDR2 YNFKEQ. This CDR3 comprises 15 residues. The CDR3 is CASSQKGGLNYGYTF. CDR3 coding DNA: TGTGCCAGCAGCCAAAAGGGGGGGCTTAACTATGGCTACACCTTC.

The V and J genes are TRBV15 and TRBJ2-2; D might be TRBD2 (6 bases). The CDR3 sequence is 17 residues long. With 1 base removed from V and 5 bases from J, the gap between germline ends came to 17 bases. The germline V gene has CDR1 LNHNV and CDR2 YYDKDF (reference sequence). The DNA for the CDR3 is TGTGCCACCAGCAGAGGGGCGGGGTATTGGGAAACCGGGGAGCTGTTTTTT. Translation gives CATSRGAGYWETGELFF. Drawing the rest from reference TRBV15 and TRBJ2-2, the complete variable domain is DAMVIQNPRYQVTQFGKPVTLSCSQTLNHNVMYWYQQKSSQAPKLLFHYYDKDFNNEADTPDNFQSRRPNTSFCFLDIRSPGLGDTAMYLCATSRGAGYWETGELFFGEGSRLTVL.

This sequence joins TRBV19 and TRBJ1-5; tentatively, D is TRBD1 (6 bases). The CDR3 is made up of 12 amino acids. Germline V CDR1 and CDR2: LNHDA, SQIVND (reference sequence). The V end was cut by 10 bases, the J end by 8 bases, with 15 bases between. The CDR3 here is CATTWGLEPQHF. In nucleotides, the CDR3 is TGTGCCACAACTTGGGGGCTGGAGCCCCAGCATTTT.

The CDR3 protein is CASTAGVWQETQYF. DNA of the CDR3: TGTGCCAGCACGGCGGGAGTTTGGCAAGAGACCCAGTACTTC. The chain uses TRBV6-5 and TRBJ2-5; 7 bases are a match to TRBD2. V lost 7 bases, J lost 2 bases, and 7 bases stayed unmatched. The V gene's germline CDR1 is MNHEY and CDR2 SVGAGI. CDR3 size: 14 residues.

J is TRBJ2-1 and V is TRBV2; 11 bases agree with TRBD1. The CDR3 spans 13 residues. Germline CDR1 SNHLY, CDR2 FYNNEI. Losses at the gene ends were 7 bases for V and 8 bases for J; bases not matched to a gene: 4. CDR3 loop: CASKGQGVDEQFF. The CDR3 nucleotides are TGTGCCAGCAAGGGACAGGGGGTCGATGAGCAGTTCTTC.

The V and J genes are TRBV30 and TRBJ2-3, with 10 bases aligning to TRBD2. V dropped 4 bases and J dropped 6; count of bases not matched to a gene: 10. CDR1 is GTSNPN and CDR2 is SVGIG in the germline V gene (reference sequence). This CDR3 comprises 15 residues. The CDR3 loop is CAWTQREGLGDTQYF. The CDR3 DNA follows: TGTGCCTGGACTCAGCGGGAGGGCCTGGGGGATACGCAGTATTTT.

The rearrangement uses TRBV2 and TRBJ2-1; D is perhaps TRBD2 (6 bases). This CDR3 is built from 13 residues. CDR1 and CDR2 (germline): SNHLY, FYNNEI. The germline V and J ends were trimmed by 3 bases and 8 bases, with 11 bases remaining between them. The CDR3 region is CASSDTGSDEQFF. The CDR3 DNA reads TGTGCCAGCAGTGATACCGGGAGTGATGAGCAGTTCTTC. Full variable domain (remainder filled in from reference TRBV2 and TRBJ2-1): EPEVTQTPSHQVTQMGQEVILRCVPISNHLYFYWYRQILGQKVEFLVSFYNNEISEKSEIFDDQFSVERPDGSNFTLKIRSTKLEDSAMYFCASSDTGSDEQFFGPGTRLTVL.

The V and J genes are TRBV7-7 and TRBJ2-5; 11 bases map to TRBD1. J gave up 5 bases and V 5 bases, and 7 bases lay outside the gene matches. CDR1 is SSHAT, CDR2 FNYEAQ, per germline (reference sequence). This CDR3 is built from 15 residues. In DNA, the CDR3 is TGTGCCAGCAGCACGGGACAGGGGGATCACGAGACCCAGTACTTC. It codes for CASSTGQGDHETQYF.